This TCR beta chain comes out of a study of regulatory T cells in long-lasting Graves disease. Libraries of TCR beta came from iRepertoire HTBI primers plus Arm-PCR of CDR3 regions. TCRdb used MiXCR to reprocess the multiplex PCR reads, holding one entry per CDR3 protein. The repertoire includes under 450,000 distinct CDR3 sequences, more than 20% of them detected once, and around 30% sits in the top ten. Study conclusions and caveats: Patients with persistent Graves' had lower TCR diversity than newly diagnosed patients. Repertoires from persistent disease leaned toward TRBV28, TRBJ1-2 and TRBJ2-5. Samples came from peripheral blood alone, without thyroid tissue.

As for this clonotype: The target antigen is unknown.

CDR1 and CDR2 (germline): MNHEY, SVGEGT. The CDR3 runs to 11 residues. Trimming left V 5 bases short and J 8 bases short, with 7 bases between. Documented time point: persistent/refractory GD, antithyroid drugs over 5 years with positive TRAb. After RNA was extracted from PBMCs, the TCR library was made from it. This clonotype was obtained from a middle-aged woman with Graves disease. The chain couples TRBV6-2 or TRBV6-3 to TRBJ2-1, with D unclear. The sample in question was peripheral blood mononuclear cells (PBMCs), obtained when the disease was refractory, from a patient treated with antithyroid drugs. CDR3 in amino acids: CASSNIHEQFF. The CDR3 nucleotides read TGTGCCAGCAGTAATATCCATGAGCAGTTCTTC.